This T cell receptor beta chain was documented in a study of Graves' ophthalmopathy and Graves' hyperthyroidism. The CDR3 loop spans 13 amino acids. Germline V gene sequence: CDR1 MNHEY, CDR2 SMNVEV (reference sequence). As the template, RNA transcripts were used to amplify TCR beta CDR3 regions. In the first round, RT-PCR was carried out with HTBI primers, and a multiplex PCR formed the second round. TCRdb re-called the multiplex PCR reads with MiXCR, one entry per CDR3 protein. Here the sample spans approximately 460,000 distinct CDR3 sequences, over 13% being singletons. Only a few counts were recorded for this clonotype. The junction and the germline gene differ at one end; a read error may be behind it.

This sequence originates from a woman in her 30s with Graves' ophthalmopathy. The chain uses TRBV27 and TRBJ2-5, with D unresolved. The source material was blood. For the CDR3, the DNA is TGTGCCAGCAAAAACTTTCTTCAAGAGATCCAGTACTTC. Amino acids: CASKNFLQEIQYF.